This T cell receptor beta chain was observed in a study of tumor-infiltrating lymphocytes in primary liver carcinoma (dated 2017 in TCRdb). Context from the whole study: Between November 2015 and March 2016, roughly 5 patients in China with histopathologically diagnosed primary liver carcinoma had their tumors surgically resected. For each liver tumor, the study sampled five regions along with adjacent normal tissue and blood, and applied TCRbeta repertoire sequencing, expression microarrays and whole-exome sequencing. Reproducibility between technical replicate repertoires was high, with correlation coefficients above 0.95 and mean shared-clone rates roughly 0.86. A total of 35 or so specimens from 5 patients, comprising 25 or so tumor regions, 5 adjacent noncancerous liver tissues and 5 peripheral blood samples, were covered by TCRbeta repertoire sequencing. Hepatocellular carcinoma (four) or combined HCC and intrahepatic cholangiocarcinoma (one) was present in the five patients, who were three men and two women aged 30 to 69 years. The five patients had tumors of stage T1-T3 N0M0, with maximum diameters ranging from about 4.2 to 11 cm. Each sample produced about 3.5 to 7.5 million productive TCRbeta reads, and read depth showed no significant difference between tissue types.

TRIzol reagent was used to extract blood RNA from unsorted whole blood, while the DNeasy Blood & Tissue kit provided the germline DNA. Chronic HBV infection was present in the patients, and the patients were treatment-naive at sampling. Around 4 milliliters of peripheral blood were collected into K2EDTA tubes before surgery. TCRbeta-specific cDNA was reverse-transcribed from around 500 ng total RNA using a constant-region primer and ProtoScript II reverse transcriptase. The TCRbeta libraries were prepared through three rounds of nested multiplex PCR following a slightly modified ARM-PCR procedure. Multiplex TRBV1-TRBV30 forward primers and a Cbeta reverse primer were used in the first two PCR rounds, each of which was run for around 10 cycles. A final 25-cycle PCR with Deep VentR polymerase added sample barcodes and Illumina adapters. Before sequencing, amplicons of 200-500 bp were gel-purified using a QIAquick gel extraction kit. The TCRbeta amplicons were sequenced with 250-bp paired-end reads on an Illumina HiSeq 2500. Per the authors' processing: Quality trimming of reads was performed with Trimmomatic v0.33, and paired reads were merged with FLASH v1.2.11 so that full CDR3 sequences could be recovered. MiGEC v1.2.1b assigned V, D and J germline segments to the rearranged TCRbeta sequences. VDJtools v1.0.0 computed clonotype statistics and Shannon-Wiener diversity indices. To reduce sampling bias, subsequent analyses other than the diversity analysis used only the 250 most abundant clonotypes in each sample. TCRdb itself trimmed the public reads at Q25 with fastp, ran MiXCR and retained productive beta chains. Duplicate CDR3 protein sequences are folded into a single record with the most common DNA and genes. The V and J calls, along with clone size, are taken from TCRdb and not from the paper's own processing. The sample table lists about 310,000 distinct CDR3 sequences, 50% to 75% of them with a count of one. In total, the top ten clones hold about 15% of the sample.

What the work shows at the level of the full study, not this receptor alone: The top 250 clones made up a significantly larger repertoire fraction in tumors than in blood (p = 0.039). Repertoire overlap was higher between tumor regions (mean around 36%) than tumor-adjacent (around 17%) or tumor-blood (14%) pairs, consistent with antigen-driven expansion. Comparison of CD4+ and CD8+ T cell repertoires was precluded by the use of bulk unsorted samples. Because sequencing covered only the TCR beta chain and unpaired alpha chains were not captured, true repertoire diversity is likely underestimated. With just 4 or 5 patients in the study, the authors point out that the findings should be validated in a larger study.

The CDR3 sequence holds 14 residues, the cysteine and phenylalanine included. Left in the record is the CDR3 DNA by itself, 42 bases read in frame from the first base. The germline V gene specifies MGHRA as CDR1 and YSYEKL as CDR2. A remark on this clonotype: This receptor's antigen is unknown. Germline and junction disagree at one end, which may indicate a read error.

The source is a woman aged 25 to 39 with primary liver carcinoma and hepatitis B virus infection. The sequenced sample consisted of peripheral blood. This sequence uses TRBV4-1 and TRBJ1-4, and perhaps TRBD1 as D gene, on 5 matching bases. The DNA sequence is given as TGCGCCAGCAGCCAAAAAGGGACTCAGGAAAAACTGTTATTT. Its protein reads: CASSQKGTQEKLLF.